The next 31 T cell receptor beta chains were all read from a single sample in a study of blood T cell repertoires in COVID-19. TCRdb's table, derived via immunoSEQ multiplex PCR, lists solely in-frame clones and lacks some. The data contain 450,000 or so clones, roughly 89% of them singletons. Sequencing was performed on peripheral blood. These receptors were collected from a man younger than 35 with COVID-19, enrolled during active disease.

This clone appeared a few times. This chain joins TRBV25-1 and TRBJ1-2; TRBD1 is a possible D gene (6 bases). Germline CDR1 MGHDK, CDR2 SYGVNS. The CDR3 runs to 14 residues. Between the trimmed V and J ends, which lost 8 bases and 7 bases, there was a span of 20 bases. The CDR3 DNA reads as TGTGCCAGCGGCGACAGGTCCTTCTCTATTGGCTACACCTTC. Its protein product is CASGDRSFSIGYTF.

The rearrangement links TRBV2 to TRBJ2-1; D may be TRBD2 (6 bases). Germline V lookup: CDR1 SNHLY, CDR2 FYNNEI. Between the trimmed V and J ends, which lost 9 bases and 0 bases, there was a span of 15 bases. The CDR3 covers 15 residues. CDR3 DNA sequence: TGTGCCAGAAAACGAGCGGGTCGCTCCTACAATGAGCAGTTCTTC. Its translation is CARKRAGRSYNEQFF.

The V and J genes are TRBV19 and TRBJ1-5; TRBD1 aligns across 11 bases. There are 16 residues in the CDR3. The germline V gene has CDR1 LNHDA and CDR2 SQIVND (reference sequence). Unmatched junction bases numbered 9, after V lost 5 bases and J lost 6 bases. For the CDR3, the DNA is TGTGCCAGTAGTGCCCGGACAGGGGGCGCAGTTCAGCCCCAGCATTTT. This sequence encodes CASSARTGGAVQPQHF.

V is TRBV7-3 and J is TRBJ2-1; D perhaps matches TRBD1 (6 bases). The V end lost 2 bases, the J end lost 6 bases, and 11 bases lay between the germline ends. This CDR3 is 14 amino acids long. Germline lookup yields CDR1 SGHTA and CDR2 FQGTGA. CDR3 loop: CASSLLGAGNEQFF. The CDR3, as DNA: TGTGCCAGCAGCTTATTGGGGGCTGGCAATGAGCAGTTCTTC.

V and J are TRBV5-5 and TRBJ2-3, with D possibly TRBD2 on 5 matching bases. Germline-derived CDR1 and CDR2 are SGHKS and YYEKEE (reference sequence). This CDR3 is 12 amino acids long. Trimming removed 6 bases at V and 6 bases at J, with 11 bases between. The DNA for the CDR3 is TGTGCCAGCAACTTACTAGGGGATACGCAGTATTTT. It is translated as CASNLLGDTQYF.

This sequence joins TRBV21-1 and TRBJ2-3; TRBD2, the D gene given by the table, was not confirmed from the DNA. TRBV21-1 is given as a pseudogene. The CDR3 contains 14 residues. CDR3 amino acids: CADQRELCTDTQYF. In DNA, the CDR3 is TGTGCAGACCAGCGGGAGCTGTGCACAGATACGCAGTATTTT.

V gene TRBV7-7 combines with J gene TRBJ2-3, with 7 bases aligning to TRBD2. Germline values: CDR1 SSHAT, CDR2 FNYEAQ (reference sequence). Unmatched junction bases numbered 3, after V lost 5 bases and J lost 4 bases. The CDR3 spans 13 residues. The DNA of the CDR3 is TGTGCCAGCAGCATCCGGGGGGCAGATACGCAGTATTTT. Translating gives CASSIRGADTQYF.

DNA of the CDR3: TGTGCCAGCAGTGAACTTTCTAGCACAGATACGCAGTATTTT. Protein: CASSELSSTDTQYF. This rearrangement joins TRBV6-1 to TRBJ2-3; D is unclear. This CDR3 spans 14 amino acids. Germline loops: CDR1 MNHNS, CDR2 SASEGT. Trimming cost V 2 bases and J 0 bases, with 6 bases left between them.

The J gene is TRBJ1-2, the V gene TRBV7-9; the D is unclear. Germline V gene data show CDR1 as SEHNR and CDR2 as FQNEAQ (reference sequence). V lost 1 base and J 7 bases, leaving 10 bases between the germline ends. The length of the CDR3 is 13 residues. The CDR3 spells CASSLVRLPGYTF. CDR3 bases: TGTGCCAGCAGCTTAGTCAGGCTTCCTGGCTACACCTTC.

A word on this clone: This specimen includes other DNA sequences encoding the same CDR3. In DNA, the CDR3 is TGCGCCAGCAGCCCCGGACAGGGGGCCTATGGCTACACCTTC. Protein: CASSPGQGAYGYTF. This sequence joins TRBV5-1 and TRBJ1-2; 11 bases match TRBD1. The V gene end was trimmed by 4 bases and the J gene end by 4 bases; junction bases not matched to a gene: 3. The CDR3 length is 14 residues. Germline values: CDR1 SGHRS, CDR2 YFSETQ. Complete variable domain (other parts from reference TRBV5-1 and TRBJ1-2): KAGVTQTPRYLIKTRGQQVTLSCSPISGHRSVSWYQQTPGQGLQFLFEYFSETQRNKGNFPGRFSGRQFSNSRSEMNVSTLELGDSALYLCASSPGQGAYGYTFGSGTRLTVV.

This clone was seen just once. The gene calls are TRBV6-4 and TRBJ1-3; 10 bases agree with TRBD1. Germline V lookup: CDR1 MRHNA, CDR2 SNTAGT. The trim removed 3 bases at V and 4 bases at J, leaving 6 bases unmatched. The CDR3 loop spans 16 amino acids. The CDR3 nucleotides are TGTGCCAGCAGTGATTCGGGACAGGGGCAGGGAAACACCATATATTTT. The encoded protein is CASSDSGQGQGNTIYF.

The chain has TRBV27 and TRBJ2-7; tentative D call: TRBD2 (5 bases). This CDR3 spans 14 amino acids. CDR1 is MNHEY and CDR2 is SMNVEV in the germline V gene (reference sequence). The V and J ends lost 0 bases and 1 base respectively, with 7 bases between them. The CDR3 sequence is CASSLSGVSYEQYF. In nucleotides, the CDR3 is TGTGCCAGCAGTTTATCCGGGGTTTCCTACGAGCAGTACTTC.

The chain combines TRBV11-3 with TRBJ2-7, with TRBD1 as a possible D gene (6 bases). CDR1 SGHNT and CDR2 YENEEA come from the germline V gene. V dropped 7 bases and J dropped 3 bases, with 25 bases sitting between them. This CDR3 is built from 17 residues. The CDR3 region is CASNKGRGIRAIYEQYF. The CDR3 nucleotides read TGTGCCAGCAACAAGGGCAGGGGAATAAGAGCTATCTACGAGCAGTACTTC.

The chain combines TRBV21-1 with TRBJ1-4. TRBV21-1 is a documented pseudogene. CDR3 size: 16 residues. CDR3 in amino acids: CASSKFLGEENEKLFF. DNA of the CDR3: TGTGCCAGCAGCAAATTTTTAGGGGAGGAGAATGAAAAACTGTTTTTT.

The chain recombines TRBV11-2 with TRBJ2-1, with 10 bases matching TRBD2. CDR3 length: 14 residues. CDR1 is SGHAT, CDR2 FQNNGV, per germline. With V trimmed by 5 bases and J by 10 bases, 8 bases remained unmatched. The CDR3 here is CASSPLLAGAEQFF. As DNA, the CDR3 is TGTGCCAGCAGCCCCCTGCTAGCGGGAGCCGAGCAGTTCTTC.

The J gene is TRBJ2-7, the V gene TRBV27; no clear D gene. Germline V gene sequence: CDR1 MNHEY, CDR2 SMNVEV (reference sequence). The V end lost 3 bases, the J end lost 7 bases, and 13 bases lay between the germline ends. This CDR3 is built from 13 residues. CDR3 sequence reads: CASSLSASGEQYF. Here the CDR3 DNA reads TGTGCCAGCAGTTTGTCTGCTTCCGGGGAGCAGTACTTC.

V is TRBV29-1 and J is TRBJ2-5, with D maybe TRBD1 (6 bases). The CDR3 has 15 amino acids. V gave up 5 bases and J gave up 2 bases, with 18 bases separating them. Germline-derived CDR1 and CDR2 are SQVTM and ANQGSEA. The CDR3 sequence: CSVCPGQSLQETQYF. The CDR3 region has the DNA TGCAGCGTTTGCCCCGGACAGTCACTACAAGAGACCCAGTACTTC.

The rearrangement links TRBV15 to TRBJ2-3; maybe TRBD2 (5 bases). Looked up from germline, CDR1 is LNHNV and CDR2 is YYDKDF (reference sequence). The CDR3 has 15 amino acids. Trimming removed 8 bases at V and 3 bases at J, with 18 bases between. The CDR3 sequence is CATAQLGSRTDTQYF. The CDR3 DNA reads TGTGCCACCGCCCAACTAGGGTCGAGAACAGATACGCAGTATTTT.

The chain couples TRBV19 to TRBJ2-5; 8 bases match TRBD2. This CDR3 is 15 amino acids long. Trimming took 6 bases from V and 3 from J; bases not matched to a gene: 9. Looked up from germline, CDR1 is LNHDA and CDR2 is SQIVND (reference sequence). The CDR3 DNA follows: TGTGCCAGTAGGGCGGGAGGACCCTCGAAAGAGACCCAGTACTTC. Translated: CASRAGGPSKETQYF.

The rearrangement joins TRBV19 to TRBJ1-2; a possible D gene is TRBD1 (6 bases). Germline-derived CDR1 and CDR2 are LNHDA and SQIVND (reference sequence). The CDR3 length is 14 residues. The V and J ends lost 2 bases and 8 bases respectively, with 15 bases between them. DNA of the CDR3: TGTGCCAGTAGTATATCCCCAGGGGCGAGCGGCTACACCTTC. Protein product: CASSISPGASGYTF.

V usage is TRBV29-1 and J usage is TRBJ2-7; 13 bases align to TRBD2. The germline V gene has CDR1 SQVTM and CDR2 ANQGSEA. V shed 7 bases, J shed 2 bases, and the junction held 5 bases outside the gene matches. This CDR3 region has 14 residues. CDR3: CSARLAGGTYEQYF. The CDR3 bases are TGCAGCGCAAGACTAGCGGGAGGAACCTACGAGCAGTACTTC.

The rearrangement joins TRBV25-1 to TRBJ2-1; 7 bases agree with TRBD1. The CDR3 has 14 residues. The trim removed 8 bases at V and 9 bases at J, leaving 13 bases unmatched. In germline, CDR1 is MGHDK, CDR2 SYGVNS. The CDR3 reads CASGRTGVMTEQFF. In nucleotides, the CDR3 is TGTGCCAGCGGCCGAACAGGGGTGATGACTGAGCAGTTCTTC.

This chain uses TRBV10-3 with TRBJ1-4; the D is unclear. This CDR3 is built from 12 residues. Trimming took off 0 bases at V and 7 bases at J, with 3 bases between the two ends. Germline lookup yields CDR1 ENHRY and CDR2 SYGVKD. The DNA of the CDR3 is TGTGCCATCAGTGAGTCGGCTGAAAAACTGTTTTTT. It yields the protein CAISESAEKLFF.

In nucleotides, the CDR3 is TGCGCCAGCAGCCCAACGGGAGCCACGGGCAATTCACCCCTCCACTTT. Translated, it gives CASSPTGATGNSPLHF. V gene TRBV4-1 combines with J gene TRBJ1-6; D is uncertain. The CDR3 length is 16 residues. The V gene lost 4 bases and the J gene lost 7 bases, with 17 bases spanning the gap. Germline CDR1 is MGHRA and CDR2 is YSYEKL.

The chain employs TRBV3-1 (or the pseudogene TRBV3-2) and TRBJ1-4; D not resolved. The length of the CDR3 is 13 residues. Germline loops: CDR1 LGHDT, CDR2 YNNKEL (reference sequence). V was pared by 3 bases and J by 7 bases, with 9 bases between. The CDR3 DNA follows: TGTGCCAGCAGCCAGGGGAGGCGTGAAAAACTGTTTTTT. Encoded protein: CASSQGRREKLFF.

The rearrangement uses TRBV9 and TRBJ2-3; D is uncertain. Germline V CDR1 and CDR2: SGDLS, YYNGEE. This CDR3 is built from 13 residues. The V end was cut by 0 bases, the J end by 4 bases, with 6 bases between. The CDR3 sequence: CASSVGSPDTQYF. CDR3 coding DNA: TGTGCCAGCAGCGTAGGGAGCCCAGATACGCAGTATTTT.

The J gene is TRBJ1-2, the V gene TRBV14; 10 positions agree with TRBD1. The V segment lost 1 base and the J segment 4 bases; nucleotides outside the gene matches: 3. Germline V gene lookup returns CDR1 SGHDN and CDR2 FVKESK. The CDR3 contains 15 residues. The CDR3 reads CASSQAGTGAYGYTF. CDR3 in DNA: TGTGCCAGCAGCCAAGCAGGGACAGGGGCCTATGGCTACACCTTC.

The chain combines TRBV7-6 with TRBJ2-3, with 10 bases identical to TRBD1. With 5 bases clipped from V and 3 bases from J, the junction kept 8 bases outside the gene matches. The length of the CDR3 is 16 residues. Germline V gene lookup returns CDR1 SGHVS and CDR2 FNYEAQ. In nucleotides, the CDR3 is TGTGCCAGCAGCCCCGGGACAGGGGAGTTGACAGATACGCAGTATTTT. Translating gives CASSPGTGELTDTQYF.

This clone was observed once. CDR3 in DNA: TGTGCCAGCAGTCCAACAGGGGGCGCTTGGCATGAGCAGTTCTTC. Encoded protein: CASSPTGGAWHEQFF. The chain recombines TRBV5-8 with TRBJ2-1; 9 bases line up with TRBD1. V was clipped by 5 bases and J by 8 bases; unmatched bases: 11. The germline gives CDR1 SGHTS, CDR2 YDEGEE. CDR3 length: 15 residues.

This chain joins TRBV5-1 and TRBJ2-1; 10 bases line up with TRBD2. CDR1 and CDR2 (germline): SGHRS, YFSETQ. J gave up 6 bases and V 4 bases, and 10 bases lay outside the gene matches. This CDR3 region has 16 residues. In DNA, the CDR3 is TGCGCCAGCAGCCCCCAGGTAGCGGGAGGACGCAATGAGCAGTTCTTC. Translation: CASSPQVAGGRNEQFF.

The chain recombines TRBV4-1 with TRBJ2-5, with 9 bases aligning to TRBD2. This CDR3 spans 16 amino acids. Unmatched junction bases numbered 7, after V lost 3 bases and J lost 2 bases. Germline V CDR1 and CDR2: MGHRA, YSYEKL. For the CDR3, the DNA is TGCGCCAGCAGCCAGGTAGCGGGAGAACCACAAGAGACCCAGTACTTC. Translating it yields CASSQVAGEPQETQYF.